This T cell receptor beta chain was documented in a study of early T cells in non-severe SARS-CoV-2 infection. Study at large: Whole-blood bulk RNA, unsorted, was sequenced, and chains were unpaired. Notes on the study in general: Clonotype matching in VDJdb favored anti-spike CD8 responses and did not capture private and CD4 specificities.

V was clipped by 0 bases and J by 6 bases; unmatched bases: 3. This CDR3 has 14 amino acids. Germline-derived CDR1 and CDR2 are SGDLS and YYNGEE. This clonotype was seen once. The antigen is unknown. Unique molecular identifier tags were affixed to discrete cDNA molecules. TCRdb reanalysed the 5' RACE reads using MiXCR and keeps one entry per CDR3 protein. The sample includes roughly 120,000 distinct CDR3 sequences, around an eighth seen only once; the top ten take 3.5% to 4%. The chain couples TRBV9 to TRBJ2-7, with 10 nucleotides matching TRBD2. Sequencing was performed on whole blood, taken at baseline. The receptor comes from an adult who was a healthcare worker with PCR-confirmed SARS-CoV-2 infection or an uninfected control (not recorded which). CDR3 DNA: TGTGCCAGCAGCGTAGGGCTAGCGGGGGCCGAGCAGTACTTC. Protein sequence: CASSVGLAGAEQYF.